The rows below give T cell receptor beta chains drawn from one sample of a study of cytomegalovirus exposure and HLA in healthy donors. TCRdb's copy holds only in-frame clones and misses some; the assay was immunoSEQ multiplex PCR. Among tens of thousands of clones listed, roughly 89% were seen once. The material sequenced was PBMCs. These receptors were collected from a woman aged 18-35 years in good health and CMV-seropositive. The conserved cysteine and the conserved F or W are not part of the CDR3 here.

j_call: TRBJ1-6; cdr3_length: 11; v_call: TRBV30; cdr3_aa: AWSVQVNSPLH
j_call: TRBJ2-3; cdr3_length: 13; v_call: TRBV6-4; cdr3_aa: ASGIAGVGTDTQY
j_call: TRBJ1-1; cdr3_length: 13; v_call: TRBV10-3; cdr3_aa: AISVSGTVNTEAF
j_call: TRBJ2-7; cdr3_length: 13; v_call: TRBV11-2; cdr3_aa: ASSLESGDIYEQY
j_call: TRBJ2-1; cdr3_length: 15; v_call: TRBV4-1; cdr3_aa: ASSPFARLSSYNEQF
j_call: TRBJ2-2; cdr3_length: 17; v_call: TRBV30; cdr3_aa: AWKPGLAGIQYVAGELF
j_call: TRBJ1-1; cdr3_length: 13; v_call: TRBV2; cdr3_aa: ASSQHQAMNTEAF
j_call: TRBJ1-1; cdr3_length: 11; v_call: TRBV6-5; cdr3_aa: AIGRTAWTEAF
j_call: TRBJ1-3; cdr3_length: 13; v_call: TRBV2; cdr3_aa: ASRRTGGSGNTIY
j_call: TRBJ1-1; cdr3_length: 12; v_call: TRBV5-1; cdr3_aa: ASSLATGITEAF
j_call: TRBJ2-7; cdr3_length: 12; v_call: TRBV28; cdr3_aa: ASSPLDTTYEQY
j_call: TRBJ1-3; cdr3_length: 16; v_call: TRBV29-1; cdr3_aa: SVETGSYKVGGGNTIY
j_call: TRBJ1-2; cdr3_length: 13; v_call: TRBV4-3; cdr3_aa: ASSQGVVTGYGYT
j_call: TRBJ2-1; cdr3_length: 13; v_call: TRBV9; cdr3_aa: ASSVTSGRPIEQF
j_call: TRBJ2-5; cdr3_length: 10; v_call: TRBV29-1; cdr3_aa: SVVGSGETQY
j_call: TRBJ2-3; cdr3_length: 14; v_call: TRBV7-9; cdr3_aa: ASSFRGQYLTDTQY